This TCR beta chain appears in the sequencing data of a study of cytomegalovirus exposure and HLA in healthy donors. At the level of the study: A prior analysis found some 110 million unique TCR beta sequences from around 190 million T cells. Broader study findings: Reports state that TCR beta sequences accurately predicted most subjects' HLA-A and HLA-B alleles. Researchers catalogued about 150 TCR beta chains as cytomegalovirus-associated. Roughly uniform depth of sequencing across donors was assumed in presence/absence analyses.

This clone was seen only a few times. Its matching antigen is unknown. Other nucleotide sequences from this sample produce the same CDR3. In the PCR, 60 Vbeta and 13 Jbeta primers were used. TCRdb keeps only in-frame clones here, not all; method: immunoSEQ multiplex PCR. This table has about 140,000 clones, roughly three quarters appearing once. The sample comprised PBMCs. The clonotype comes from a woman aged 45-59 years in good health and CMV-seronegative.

The CDR3 sequence is CASSDGGGTTDTQYF. The CDR3 region has the DNA TGTGCCAGCAGTGACGGTGGGGGCACCACAGATACGCAGTATTTT. The chain carries TRBV6-4 and TRBJ2-3; possibly TRBD1 for D (6 bases). Trimming removed 2 bases at V and 2 bases at J, with 11 bases between. CDR3 size: 15 residues. The V gene's germline CDR1 is MRHNA and CDR2 SNTAGT.